Listed below are T cell receptor beta chains from one sample, sequenced in a study of PD-L1 blockade in urothelial cancer. Here immunoSEQ multiplex PCR was the method, and the copy in TCRdb shows in-frame clones only, minus some. The table has approximately 47,000 clones, 82% seen once; the top ten hold approximately 1.7%. The source material was PBMCs, sampled around atezolizumab (anti-PD-L1) treatment. The receptors were gathered from a man aged 50 to 59 with urothelial cancer. Each CDR3 is given with its conserved first and last residue. D genes are given only for firm matches. Clone size is given for some rows only: seen once, a few or many times, or a class if the clone is expanded.

J: TRBJ1-3; D: TRBD1; V: TRBV6-1; size: .; CDR3: CASSEYSGGDGNTIYF; DNA: TGTGCCAGCAGTGAATATTCAGGGGGCGATGGAAACACCATATATTTT
J: TRBJ2-7; D: .; V: TRBV18; size: once; CDR3: CASSPYRETTYEQYF; DNA: TGTGCCAGCTCACCATACAGGGAAACAACCTACGAGCAGTACTTC
J: TRBJ2-1; D: TRBD2; V: TRBV27; size: .; CDR3: CASSSLGTSGSDEQFF; DNA: TGTGCCAGCAGTTCTCTCGGGACTAGCGGGAGTGATGAGCAGTTCTTC
J: TRBJ2-1; D: TRBD1; V: TRBV5-1; size: once; CDR3: CASSTGTVYNEQFF; DNA: TGCGCCAGCAGCACCGGGACAGTATACAATGAGCAGTTCTTC
J: TRBJ2-2; D: .; V: TRBV19; size: .; CDR3: CASNAQGTGELFF; DNA: TGTGCCAGTAACGCACAGGGAACCGGGGAGCTGTTTTTT
J: TRBJ2-2; D: .; V: TRBV5-3; size: .; CDR3: CARINESGNTGELFF; DNA: TGTGCCAGAATCAACGAGTCGGGGAACACCGGGGAGCTGTTTTTT
J: TRBJ2-7; D: TRBD2; V: TRBV11-2; size: .; CDR3: CASSLAGGPYEQYF; DNA: TGTGCCAGCAGCTTAGCGGGAGGGCCCTACGAGCAGTACTTC
J: TRBJ1-1; D: .; V: TRBV19; size: .; CDR3: CASSIRGRSTEAFF; DNA: TGTGCCAGTAGTATACGGGGAAGGAGCACTGAAGCTTTCTTT
J: TRBJ2-1; D: .; V: TRBV11-3; size: .; CDR3: CASSLAGGDYNEQFF; DNA: TGTGCCAGCAGCTTAGCCGGCGGGGACTACAATGAGCAGTTCTTC
J: TRBJ2-7; D: TRBD2; V: TRBV18; size: .; CDR3: CASSPAGAGNYEQYF; DNA: TGTGCCAGCTCACCCGCGGGAGCGGGCAACTACGAGCAGTACTTC
J: TRBJ1-2; D: .; V: TRBV6-6; size: .; CDR3: CASSSNYRAGYTF; DNA: TGTGCCAGCAGTTCGAACTACAGGGCTGGCTACACCTTC
J: TRBJ2-3; D: .; V: TRBV5-8; size: few; CDR3: CASSSQGLYTDTQYF; DNA: TGTGCCAGCAGCTCCCAGGGTCTTTACACAGATACGCAGTATTTT
J: TRBJ2-1; D: TRBD1; V: TRBV10-1; size: .; CDR3: CASSPGQGGTYNEQFF; DNA: TGCGCCAGCAGCCCCGGACAGGGGGGTACCTACAATGAGCAGTTCTTC
J: TRBJ2-3; D: .; V: TRBV5-4; size: .; CDR3: CASSLDSLSTDTQYF; DNA: TGTGCCAGCAGCTTAGACAGCCTTAGCACAGATACGCAGTATTTT
J: TRBJ2-1; D: .; V: TRBV19; size: .; CDR3: CASSPGGYLYNEQFF; DNA: TGTGCCAGTAGCCCCGGCGGCTACCTCTACAATGAGCAGTTCTTC
J: TRBJ1-2; D: .; V: TRBV7-9; size: few; CDR3: CASSLEAVGYTF; DNA: TGTGCCAGCAGCTTAGAAGCCGTTGGCTACACCTTC
J: TRBJ2-1; D: TRBD2; V: TRBV5-8; size: .; CDR3: CASSGSAGLAGEEQFF; DNA: TGTGCCAGCAGCGGATCAGCGGGACTAGCGGGAGAGGAGCAGTTCTTC
J: TRBJ2-3; D: TRBD2; V: TRBV10-1; size: .; CDR3: CATAIGRDPDTQYF; DNA: TGCGCCACCGCCATAGGGAGGGATCCAGATACGCAGTATTTT
J: TRBJ1-3; D: .; V: TRBV18; size: .; CDR3: CASSQSDRTSLNTIYF; DNA: TGTGCCAGCTCACAATCGGACAGAACCAGTTTAAACACCATATATTTT
J: TRBJ2-2; D: TRBD2; V: TRBV7-9; size: .; CDR3: CASLGTSGGVGELFF; DNA: TGTGCCAGCCTCGGGACTAGCGGGGGTGTCGGGGAGCTGTTTTTT
J: TRBJ2-3; D: TRBD1; V: TRBV6-1; size: .; CDR3: CASRPRDRGTDTQYF; DNA: TGTGCCAGCAGGCCCCGGGACAGGGGTACAGATACGCAGTATTTT
J: TRBJ2-1; D: .; V: TRBV7-3; size: .; CDR3: CASSLGVTYNEQFF; DNA: TGTGCCAGCAGCTTAGGAGTCACTTACAATGAGCAGTTCTTC
J: TRBJ1-1; D: TRBD1; V: TRBV4-1; size: .; CDR3: CASSEQQGAWTEAFF; DNA: TGCGCCAGCAGCGAACAACAGGGGGCGTGGACTGAAGCTTTCTTT
J: TRBJ1-2; D: TRBD1; V: TRBV6-1; size: .; CDR3: CASRGDRGQSYTF; DNA: TGTGCCAGCAGGGGCGACAGGGGGCAGAGCTACACCTTC
J: TRBJ2-1; D: .; V: TRBV27; size: .; CDR3: CASSLAGTSNEQFF; DNA: TGTGCCAGCAGTTTAGCAGGGACAAGTAATGAGCAGTTCTTC
J: TRBJ2-7; D: .; V: TRBV5-1; size: .; CDR3: CASRRASGYEQYF; DNA: TGCGCCAGCCGAAGAGCAAGCGGCTACGAGCAGTACTTC
J: TRBJ2-3; D: .; V: TRBV7-2; size: .; CDR3: CASSPLGTDTQYF; DNA: TGTGCCAGCAGCCCCCTAGGAACAGATACGCAGTATTTT
J: TRBJ2-2; D: TRBD1; V: TRBV7-9; size: medium-sized; CDR3: CASSLGGQGLPNTGELFF; DNA: TGTGCCAGCAGCTTAGGAGGACAGGGATTACCGAACACCGGGGAGCTGTTTTTT
J: TRBJ1-6; D: TRBD1; V: TRBV27; size: .; CDR3: CASSFKPGGANNSPLHF; DNA: TGTGCCAGCAGTTTTAAGCCAGGGGGCGCCAATAATTCACCCCTCCACTTT
J: TRBJ2-7; D: TRBD1; V: TRBV6-5; size: .; CDR3: CASSRYRSQGYEQYF; DNA: TGTGCCAGCAGTCGCTATCGGTCACAGGGGTACGAGCAGTACTTC
J: TRBJ1-3; D: .; V: TRBV29-1; size: .; CDR3: CSVLWGERAGNTIYF; DNA: TGCAGCGTTCTTTGGGGCGAAAGGGCTGGAAACACCATATATTTT
J: TRBJ1-2; D: .; V: TRBV19; size: .; CDR3: CASSITGGYNYGYTF; DNA: TGTGCCAGTAGTATAACAGGTGGCTACAACTATGGCTACACCTTC
J: TRBJ1-5; D: TRBD1; V: TRBV2; size: once; CDR3: CASRQGTGGGNQPQHF; DNA: TGTGCCAGCAGGCAAGGGACAGGGGGAGGCAATCAGCCCCAGCATTTT
J: TRBJ1-2; D: .; V: TRBV19; size: few; CDR3: CATTLGRGYGYTF; DNA: TGTGCCACTACACTCGGGAGGGGCTATGGCTACACCTTC
J: TRBJ1-1; D: .; V: TRBV7-9; size: .; CDR3: CASSFSGSTEAFF; DNA: TGTGCCAGCAGCTTCTCCGGGAGCACTGAAGCTTTCTTT
J: TRBJ1-1; D: .; V: TRBV19; size: .; CDR3: CASSSPGHKGMNTEAFF; DNA: TGTGCCAGTAGTTCGCCGGGACACAAGGGGATGAACACTGAAGCTTTCTTT
J: TRBJ2-2; D: .; V: TRBV13; size: .; CDR3: CASSFAGQVNTGELFF; DNA: TGTGCCAGCAGCTTCGCCGGCCAGGTGAACACCGGGGAGCTGTTTTTT
J: TRBJ2-1; D: .; V: TRBV7-9; size: .; CDR3: CASSLASQSNEQFF; DNA: TGTGCCAGCAGCTTAGCAAGTCAGTCCAATGAGCAGTTCTTC
J: TRBJ2-7; D: .; V: TRBV5-4; size: .; CDR3: CASSLRTPDEQYF; DNA: TGTGCCAGCAGCTTGAGGACACCGGACGAGCAGTACTTC
J: TRBJ2-7; D: TRBD2; V: TRBV19; size: .; CDR3: CASSPRGGLVGTYEQYF; DNA: TGTGCCAGTAGTCCCAGAGGGGGACTAGTCGGAACCTACGAGCAGTACTTC
J: TRBJ2-1; D: TRBD2; V: TRBV11-1; size: .; CDR3: CASSLVGSGINSYNEQFF; DNA: TGTGCCAGCAGCTTAGTCGGGAGCGGGATAAACTCCTACAATGAGCAGTTCTTC
J: TRBJ2-2; D: .; V: TRBV6-6; size: .; CDR3: CASSYPREGRDGELFF; DNA: TGTGCCAGCAGTTACCCACGAGAGGGAAGGGACGGGGAGCTGTTTTTT